A single sample gave rise to the 25 T cell receptor beta chains below, sequenced in a study of blood T cells in healthy people across ages. For the second PCR, which ran for roughly 6 to 12 cycles, a sample-barcoded 5' primer and a J-beta primer mix were used. Via MiXCR, TCRdb re-called the 5' RACE reads, giving one row per CDR3 protein. Of about 1.6 million distinct CDR3 sequences in the sample, 34% were seen once. The specimen sequenced was blood. Receptor source: a woman aged 30 to 39 in good health.

This chain joins TRBV5-1 and TRBJ1-1; TRBD1 agrees at 10 bases. CDR1 and CDR2 from the germline V gene are SGHRS and YFSETQ. With V trimmed by 7 bases and J by 3 bases, 9 bases remained unmatched. This CDR3 has 15 residues. CDR3: CASLSGTGAYTEAFF. CDR3 DNA sequence: TGCGCCAGCTTATCCGGGACAGGGGCGTACACTGAAGCTTTCTTT.

This clonotype was recorded only once. This may arise from a read error, as a much more abundant clone is one base away. The V gene is TRBV4-1, the J gene TRBJ2-3; no clear D. The CDR3 totals 15 residues. The V gene's germline CDR1 is MGHRA and CDR2 YSYEKL. The CDR3 DNA reads TGCGCCGGCAGCCAAGATGTCCAATACACAGATACGCAGTATTTT. Protein sequence: CAGSQDVQYTDTQYF.

This clonotype was recorded many times. The chain joins TRBV5-5 to TRBJ2-5; D assignment may be TRBD1 or TRBD2 (6 bases each). Trimming removed 1 base from V and 5 bases from J, with 18 bases in between. The CDR3 spans 16 residues. Germline V gene data show CDR1 as SGHKS and CDR2 as YYEKEE (reference sequence). The chain's CDR3 is CASSLQGRTNWETQYF. Written as DNA, the CDR3 is TGTGCCAGCAGCTTGCAGGGGAGGACAAACTGGGAGACCCAGTACTTC.

In its sample, this clonotype was seen a few times. A much larger clone is a single base away; this may be a read error. The chain recombines TRBV11-2 with TRBJ2-7; 7 positions agree with TRBD1. Germline V gene data show CDR1 as SGHAT and CDR2 as FQNNGV. This CDR3 has 13 residues. With 4 bases clipped from V and 3 bases from J, the junction kept 3 bases outside the gene matches. The CDR3 DNA reads as TGTGCCAGCAGCTCGGGACAGTACTACGAGCAGTACTTC. The encoded protein is CASSSGQYYEQYF.

This clonotype has at least ten counts. The chain uses TRBV4-2 and TRBJ1-2; unclear D gene. The CDR3 sequence is 15 residues long. V was trimmed by 0 bases and J by 2 bases, leaving 10 bases between them. From germline, CDR1 is LGHNA and CDR2 YNFKEQ. In DNA form, the CDR3 reads TGTGCCAGCAGCCAAGACTTCGGGTCCAACTATGGCTACACCTTC. Its protein is CASSQDFGSNYGYTF.

This clonotype was recorded many times. The rearrangement links TRBV20-1 to TRBJ2-1; D is perhaps TRBD1 or TRBD2 (5 bases each). Germline CDR1 and CDR2: DFQATT and SNEGSKA (reference sequence). CDR3 length: 12 residues. The V end was cut by 1 base, the J end by 9 bases, with 10 bases between. CDR3 nucleotides: TGCAGTGCTAGAGCGGGAAGGGGTGAGCAGTTCTTC. This sequence encodes CSARAGRGEQFF.

A single count supports this clonotype. One junction end disagrees with the germline gene, perhaps due to a read error. The chain combines TRBV5-1 with TRBJ2-5; possible D gene TRBD1, 5 bases. The CDR3 is made up of 15 amino acids. The germline CDR1 and CDR2 sequences are SGHRS and YFSETQ. The CDR3 reads CANSPQWGPGETQYF. In DNA form, the CDR3 reads TGCGCCAACAGCCCTCAATGGGGCCCCGGGGAGACCCAGTACTTC.

This chain links TRBV13 with TRBJ1-2; D is possibly TRBD1 (5 bases). CDR1 PRHDT and CDR2 FYEKMQ come from the germline V gene (reference sequence). The CDR3 runs 16 residues. V lost 3 bases and J 3 bases, leaving 17 bases between the germline ends. CDR3 protein: CASSFESVRVDYGYTF. CDR3 coding DNA: TGTGCCAGCAGCTTCGAATCAGTCAGGGTGGACTATGGCTACACCTTC.

The genes are TRBV15 and TRBJ2-5, with a possible D match to TRBD2 (5 bases). The CDR3 length is 14 residues. V lost 4 bases, J lost 5 bases, and 14 bases lay in between. The V gene's germline CDR1 is LNHNV and CDR2 YYDKDF (reference sequence). The CDR3 nucleotides read TGTGCCACCAGCATTTCGAAGGGAGTGGAGACCCAGTACTTC. This gives the protein CATSISKGVETQYF.

In regard to this clonotype: One junction end does not reproduce the germline sequence, and a read error may be involved. The chain uses TRBV6-1 and TRBJ2-1; 14 nucleotides align to TRBD2. Germline V gives CDR1 MNHNS, CDR2 SASEGT. The CDR3 is made up of 15 amino acids. CDR3 residues: CAGSSGLAGGGEQFF. In DNA, the CDR3 is TGTGCCGGCAGTTCAGGACTAGCGGGAGGAGGTGAGCAGTTCTTC.

About this clonotype itself: A junction end diverges from the germline sequence, so it may reflect a read error. V and J are TRBV25-1 and TRBJ1-1; TRBD1 is a possible D gene (5 bases). CDR3 length equals 11 residues. CDR1 and CDR2 (germline): MGHDK, SYGVNS. DNA of the CDR3: TGCGCCAGCAGGGTGGACACTGAAGCTTTCTTT. This codes for CASRVDTEAFF.

This clonotype was picked up many times. The chain joins TRBV20-1 to TRBJ1-2, with a possible D match to TRBD1 (5 bases). Deletions cut 1 base from V and 0 bases from J, with 6 bases between. This CDR3 comprises 13 residues. Germline CDR1 DFQATT, CDR2 SNEGSKA (reference sequence). CDR3 region: CSARVDTNYGYTF. The CDR3 nucleotides are TGCAGTGCTAGAGTGGACACTAACTATGGCTACACCTTC.

A note on this clonotype: A much larger clone lies a single base off, so this may be a read error. The genes are TRBV7-3 and TRBJ2-1; 9 bases line up with TRBD1. TRBJ2-7 explains the end of the DNA better; the J call may be wrong. The CDR3 has 15 residues. In germline, CDR1 is SGHTA, CDR2 FQGTGA. Written as DNA, the CDR3 is TGTGCCAGCAGCTACCGGGACAGGGACTACAATGAGCAGTACTTC. It specifies CASSYRDRDYNEQYF.

The chain employs TRBV12-3 or TRBV12-4 and TRBJ2-6, with 9 bases aligning to TRBD1. Losses at the gene ends were 7 bases for V and 4 bases for J; bases not matched to a gene: 11. This CDR3 contains 17 residues. The CDR3, as DNA: TGTGCCAGCATCTCGGACAGGGGAGACTTCGGGGCCAACGTCCTGACTTTC. Translating it yields CASISDRGDFGANVLTF.

This clonotype was counted only a few times. The chain is built from TRBV28 and TRBJ2-3; TRBD2 matches at 9 bases. CDR1 and CDR2 from the germline V gene are MDHEN and SYDVKM. V lost 1 base, J lost 4 bases, and 6 bases stayed unmatched. The CDR3 is 16 residues long. Here the CDR3 reads CASSLFAGGPADTQYF. The CDR3 DNA reads as TGTGCCAGCAGTTTATTCGCGGGAGGGCCGGCAGATACGCAGTATTTT.

The chain carries TRBV25-1 and TRBJ2-5, with a tentative D call TRBD1 (7 bases). The DNA matches TRBJ2-7 better at its end, which makes the J call doubtful. This CDR3 contains 15 residues. Germline assignment: CDR1 MGHDK and CDR2 SYGVNS. The CDR3 loop reads CASSPGGKGFDEQYF. The DNA of the CDR3 is TGTGCCAGCAGTCCAGGGGGGAAGGGTTTCGACGAGCAGTACTTC.

V usage is TRBV5-1 and J usage is TRBJ2-2; 9 bases map to TRBD1. The germline CDR1 and CDR2 sequences are SGHRS and YFSETQ. The ends lost 5 bases at V and 0 bases at J; junction bases unmatched: 8. The CDR3 runs 17 residues. In nucleotides, the CDR3 is TGCGCCAGCAGGCCGGACAGGGGCCTTTCGAACACCGGGGAGCTGTTTTTT. This sequence encodes CASRPDRGLSNTGELFF.

This clonotype came up a few times. The rearrangement uses TRBV7-9 and TRBJ2-4; 8 nucleotides agree with TRBD1. V gave up 1 base and J gave up 0 bases; unmatched junction bases: 11. In germline, CDR1 is SEHNR, CDR2 FQNEAQ (reference sequence). The CDR3 consists of 19 residues. The CDR3 region is CASSLVGTGKPLAKNIQYF. The CDR3 DNA is TGTGCCAGCAGCTTAGTTGGGACAGGCAAACCACTAGCCAAAAACATTCAGTACTTC.

As to this clonotype: A read error may be the cause here, since a much bigger clone is one base away. V is TRBV13 and J is TRBJ2-7, with 9 bases matching TRBD1. Germline assignment: CDR1 PRHDT and CDR2 FYEKMQ (reference sequence). The CDR3 extends over 18 amino acids. CDR3 DNA: TGTGCCAGCAGCTCTTATTTCCGAATGGACAGGGGATCCTACGAGCGGTACTTC. It is translated as CASSSYFRMDRGSYERYF.

This chain joins TRBV6-1 and TRBJ2-7, with 7 bases lining up with TRBD1. CDR1 and CDR2 from the germline V gene are MNHNS and SASEGT. CDR3 length equals 13 residues. Trimming at V came to 1 base and at J to 10 bases, leaving 7 bases not matched to a gene. CDR3 amino acids: CASSEEGQSGQYF. CDR3 coding DNA: TGTGCCAGCAGTGAAGAGGGACAGAGCGGCCAGTACTTC.

The chain recombines TRBV5-6 with TRBJ2-7, with TRBD1 matching over 9 bases. Unmatched junction bases numbered 6, after V lost 0 bases and J lost 5 bases. In germline, CDR1 is SGHDT, CDR2 YYEEEE. The CDR3 has 15 amino acids. CDR3 region: CASSLDRGLQDEQYF. CDR3 bases: TGTGCCAGCAGCTTGGACAGGGGGCTTCAGGACGAGCAGTACTTC.

The sample holds a few counts of this clonotype. J is TRBJ2-7 and V is TRBV6-6, with a possible D match to TRBD2 (6 bases). CDR3 size: 14 residues. Germline loops: CDR1 MNHNY, CDR2 SVGAGI (reference sequence). Trimming left V 8 bases short and J 0 bases short, with 14 bases between. The CDR3 DNA sequence: TGTGCCAGCTCAAGGCGGGGCATCTCCTACGAGCAGTACTTC. It translates to CASSRRGISYEQYF.

This clonotype was detected ten times or more. J is TRBJ2-7 and V is TRBV20-1; perhaps D is TRBD1 or TRBD2 (5 bases each). Deletions cut 3 bases from V and 2 bases from J, with 17 bases between. This CDR3 has 15 residues. The germline V gene encodes CDR1 DFQATT and CDR2 SNEGSKA (reference sequence). For the CDR3, the DNA is TGCAGTGCTAGTTTTCCCCGGGGCCAAACCTACGAGCAGTACTTC. It codes for CSASFPRGQTYEQYF.

This chain connects TRBV6-5 to TRBJ2-5, with 9 bases aligning to TRBD2. J lost 13 bases, V lost 0 bases, and 18 bases had no gene match. Germline-derived CDR1 and CDR2 are MNHEY and SVGAGI. The CDR3 sequence is 17 residues long. CDR3 nucleotide sequence: TGTGCCAGCAGTTACTCGATGACTGGCGGGGGGGCTTTCGAGCGGTACTTC. It is translated as CASSYSMTGGGAFERYF.

Remarks on this clonotype: As the CDR3 is not closed by the conserved phenylalanine or tryptophan, this likely results from a read error. The V gene is TRBV5-1, the J gene TRBJ1-2; D is undetermined. Germline V gene lookup returns CDR1 SGHRS and CDR2 YFSETQ. Trimming removed 0 bases from V and 6 bases from J, with 12 bases in between. This CDR3 comprises 14 residues. Written as DNA, the CDR3 is TGCGCCAGCAGCTTGGCACGGGGATCGGATGGCTACACCTCC. Residues: CASSLARGSDGYTS.